This is a list of T cell receptor beta chains from one sample in a study of blood T cells in healthy people across ages. Via MiXCR, TCRdb re-called the 5' RACE reads, giving one row per CDR3 protein. The sample shows 1.5 million to 2 million distinct CDR3 sequences, roughly 30% of them seen only once. Sequences were obtained from blood. The receptors derive from a woman aged 25 to 45 in good health. Each CDR3 is given with its conserved first and last residue. The D gene is left open where the match is weak.

-	TRBV20-1	-	CSALYDGRGTQHF
TRBD1	TRBV3-1	TRBJ1-2	CASSQRTGEDGYTF
-	TRBV12-3/TRBV12-4	TRBJ2-4	CASSWQNTHILYF
-	TRBV29-1	TRBJ2-7	CSVSSPTPNPYEQYF
-	TRBV11-3	TRBJ2-1	CASSPSWGEQFF
TRBD2	TRBV7-2	TRBJ2-1	CASSPEISRTSGFNEQFF
TRBD2	TRBV7-2	TRBJ2-1	CASSSGTSGVPQFF
-	TRBV5-1	TRBJ2-4	CASTPFGGTNIQYF
-	TRBV3-1	TRBJ2-3	CASRGPMDTQYF
-	TRBV15	TRBJ1-6	CATSRDSPLHF
-	TRBV5-1	TRBJ2-1	CASSSLAGEQFF
-	TRBV7-2	TRBJ1-4	CASSLEAHHRRGEKLFF
TRBD1	TRBV6-2/TRBV6-3	TRBJ1-6	CASSRDRTDYNSPLHF
-	TRBV20-1	TRBJ1-6	CSAAAGGESYNSPLHF
TRBD2	TRBV12-3/TRBV12-4	TRBJ2-1	CASSPHSGGARNEQFF
TRBD2	TRBV6-6	TRBJ2-7	CASGLAGTYEQYF
TRBD2	TRBV6-5	TRBJ2-1	CASSYASGRLGQFF
-	TRBV5-6	TRBJ2-1	CASTPKGLAVSNEQFF
-	TRBV15	TRBJ1-5	CATSRDRGRGSNQPQHF
-	TRBV9	TRBJ2-3	CASSMWGSTDTQYF
-	TRBV7-2	-	CASSTRTGEVETQYF
-	TRBV6-6	TRBJ2-7	CASSYRGLLSSYEQYF
-	TRBV6-2/TRBV6-3	TRBJ2-7	CASSYSEGYEQYF
TRBD2	TRBV3-1	-	CASSKTSGGTYEQYF
TRBD1	TRBV27	TRBJ1-2	CASSCLDREGNYGYTF
TRBD2	TRBV20-1	TRBJ2-3	CSAREGTSGRQATQYF
-	TRBV29-1	TRBJ2-5	CSVAERVGEQYF
TRBD2	TRBV6-6	TRBJ2-5	CASSVSGGARETQYF
-	TRBV29-1	TRBJ1-2	CSVGGDYGYTF
-	TRBV20-1	TRBJ2-3	CSAGDPTRTDTQYF
-	TRBV29-1	TRBJ1-4	CSVEDPQTTNEKLFF
-	TRBV14	TRBJ2-3	CASSDQFTDTQYF